Listed below are T cell receptor beta chains from one sample, sequenced in a study of CD8+CD57+ T cells in acquired aplastic anemia. TCRdb used MiXCR to reprocess the reads, holding one entry per CDR3 protein. The data hold just over 450,000 distinct CDR3 sequences, with more than 25% observed a single time. Source material: sorted CD4+, CD8+, or CD8+CD57+ T cells (not recorded which) from PBMCs. All receptors derive from a human donor with aplastic anemia. Both conserved end residues are part of each CDR3. D genes are given only for firm matches. Size values are once, few and many counts, or a class for expanded clones, and some rows have none.

v_gene	j_gene	d_gene	abundance	CDR3nt	CDR3aa
TRBV29-1	TRBJ2-2	-	-	TGCAGCGCCGAGGGAGGGGGTAGTGGCTACACCGGGGAGCTGTTTTTT	CSAEGGGSGYTGELFF
TRBV12-3/TRBV12-4	TRBJ1-3	-	many	TGTGCCAGCAGTTTAGGGCAGGCAAGCTCTGGAAACACCATATATTTT	CASSLGQASSGNTIYF
TRBV25-1	TRBJ1-1	TRBD1	many	TGTGCCAGCAGTGATCACCACAGGGGACAGACTGAAGCTTTCTTT	CASSDHHRGQTEAFF
TRBV30	TRBJ2-3	TRBD2	-	TGTGCCTGGAAGAACGGATGGACTAGCGGGGGACTTCATACGCAGTATTTT	CAWKNGWTSGGLHTQYF
TRBV27	TRBJ1-4	TRBD1	-	TGTGCCAGCAGTCTGCGAGAGACAGGGGGTAAAGAAAAACTGTTTTTT	CASSLRETGGKEKLFF
TRBV6-4	TRBJ1-2	-	few	TGTGCCAGCAGTGACGTATCTTACTATGGCTACACCTTC	CASSDVSYYGYTF
TRBV7-9	TRBJ2-3	-	-	TGTGCCAGCAGCTCCCCCGGGGGCACAGATACGCAGTATTTT	CASSSPGGTDTQYF
TRBV3-1	TRBJ2-1	TRBD2	few	TGTGCCAGCAGCCGCCAGCGGGAGGGAACCTACAATGAGCAGTTCTTC	CASSRQREGTYNEQFF
TRBV5-4	TRBJ2-5	TRBD1	few	TGTGCCAGCACCCTCGAGGGGACAGGGGAAGAGACCCAGTACTTC	CASTLEGTGEETQYF
TRBV5-5	TRBJ2-7	-	-	TGTGCCAGCAGCGCGGTACCTGACGCAGGGTCCCACGAGCAGTACTTC	CASSAVPDAGSHEQYF
TRBV19	TRBJ1-5	-	many	TGTGCCAGTACCTCTCGCGCGGGAGTTCAACCCCAGCATTTT	CASTSRAGVQPQHF
TRBV2	TRBJ2-6	-	-	TGTGCCAGCAGTGACGGGACTGGAGCCTACGTCCTGACTTTC	CASSDGTGAYVLTF
TRBV20-1	TRBJ1-1	-	-	TGCAGTGCAAGGGTGGGTGGGGGTATGAACACTGGAGCTTTCTTT	CSARVGGGMNTGAFF
TRBV5-8	TRBJ2-1	TRBD1	-	TGTGCCAGCGAACTGACAGGGACAGACAATGAGCAGTTCTTC	CASELTGTDNEQFF
TRBV15	TRBJ2-3	TRBD2	-	TGTGCCACCAGCAGAGGGCTGGGCGGGGGGACCACAGATACGCAGTATTTT	CATSRGLGGGTTDTQYF
TRBV9	TRBJ2-2	-	many	TGTGCCAGCAGCCAAGCCGGGGAGCTGTTTTTT	CASSQAGELFF
TRBV19	TRBJ1-6	-	many	TGTGCCAGTAGTACTGGCCAGCGCGGTAATTCACCCCTCCACTTT	CASSTGQRGNSPLHF
TRBV2	TRBJ2-2	-	-	TGTGCCAGCAGTCAATCCCCAGTGGGGACCGGGGAGCTGTTTTTT	CASSQSPVGTGELFF
TRBV5-6	TRBJ1-2	-	few	TGTGCCAGCAGCTTGGACCGGAAGGGTAGGGGCTACACCTTC	CASSLDRKGRGYTF
TRBV29-1	TRBJ1-1	TRBD1	many	TGCAGCGCCACAGTGGACAGGGATTTGGATGAAGCTTTCTTT	CSATVDRDLDEAFF
TRBV19	TRBJ2-1	TRBD2	few	TGTGCCAGGCTAGCGGGAGGAGGGAATGAGCAGTTCTTC	CARLAGGGNEQFF
TRBV10-3	TRBJ1-1	-	few	TGTGCCAGCGGGGGATCATGGCCGAACACTGAAGCTTTCTTT	CASGGSWPNTEAFF
TRBV19	TRBJ2-3	-	-	TGTGCCAGTAGTATCAGATGGGTGGCAGATACGCAGTATTTT	CASSIRWVADTQYF
TRBV4-3	TRBJ1-3	-	-	TGCGCCAGCAGCCAAGATTCACAGGCTGGAAACACCATATATTTT	CASSQDSQAGNTIYF
TRBV9	TRBJ2-1	-	few	TGTGCCAGCAGCGTAGTTGTTAGCGGAGTATACAATGAGCAGTTCTTC	CASSVVVSGVYNEQFF
TRBV29-1	TRBJ1-1	-	many	TGCAGCGTTGTTGGTTGGGTTAGTGAAGCTTTCTTT	CSVVGWVSEAFF
TRBV11-1	TRBJ1-6	TRBD1	-	TGTGCCAGCAGCACCTCGACAGGGGAATCACCCCTCCACTTT	CASSTSTGESPLHF
TRBV15	TRBJ2-5	-	-	TGTGCCACCAGCAGAGACCCAGAAGAAGAGACCCAGTACTTC	CATSRDPEEETQYF
TRBV12-3/TRBV12-4	TRBJ1-5	TRBD1	many	TGTGCCAGCAGTCAACGACAGGGGGCGAATCAGCCCCAGCATTTT	CASSQRQGANQPQHF
TRBV19	TRBJ1-1	-	-	TGTGCCAGTAGGAGCAGGGCCAGCACTGAAGCTTTCTTT	CASRSRASTEAFF
TRBV11-2	TRBJ2-3	TRBD2	few	TGTGCCAGCAGCTTAGGGACCAGCGGGGGGGCTAATACGCAGTATTTT	CASSLGTSGGANTQYF
TRBV25-1	TRBJ2-1	TRBD1	few	TGTGCCAGCAGCCTGACAGGGTCCTCCTACGATGAGCAGTTCTTC	CASSLTGSSYDEQFF
TRBV7-6	TRBJ1-2	-	few	TGTGCACAGAGGACGGAGGGGAACTATGGCTACACCTTC	CAQRTEGNYGYTF
TRBV19	TRBJ2-1	TRBD2	few	TGTGCCAGTAATCGCAGCGGGAGAGGGCCTAATGAGCAGTTCTTC	CASNRSGRGPNEQFF
TRBV7-9	TRBJ1-2	-	many	TGTGCCAGCAGCTTAGGCGGGGGTGACTATGGCTACACCTTC	CASSLGGGDYGYTF
TRBV9	TRBJ2-1	-	-	TGTGCCAGCAGCTCTCACAGGGTGAGCTCCTACAATGAGCAGTTCTTC	CASSSHRVSSYNEQFF
TRBV2	TRBJ1-5	-	many	TGTGCCAGCAGTGTTGTACAGAGCAATCAGCCCCAGCATTTT	CASSVVQSNQPQHF
TRBV7-9	TRBJ2-7	TRBD2	many	TGTGCCAGCAGCCCTACATCTAGCGGGAGTGTATACGAGCAGTACTTC	CASSPTSSGSVYEQYF
TRBV5-1	TRBJ2-3	-	-	TGCGCCAGCAGCTTGGCCGGGGAGGGGGGCACAGATACGCAGTATTTT	CASSLAGEGGTDTQYF
TRBV24-1	TRBJ2-2	-	many	TGTGCCACCAGTGATACGGGACAAAACACCGGGGAGCTGTTTTTT	CATSDTGQNTGELFF
TRBV4-1	TRBJ1-5	-	few	TGCGCCAGCAGCCAAGATTTAAGCCCATTGGGCAATCAGCCCCAGCATTTT	CASSQDLSPLGNQPQHF
TRBV2	TRBJ2-7	TRBD2	-	TGTGCCAGCAGTGAATTGAGCGGGGGAACTAGAGGTGCAGGCGAGCAGTACTTC	CASSELSGGTRGAGEQYF
TRBV7-2	TRBJ2-7	-	few	TGTGCCAGCAGCCAAGGGGACGAGATGTACGGTGAGGAGCAGTACTTC	CASSQGDEMYGEEQYF
TRBV5-1	TRBJ2-1	TRBD1	-	TGCGCCAGCAGCTCGACAGGGAACTCCTACAATGAGCAGTTCTTC	CASSSTGNSYNEQFF
TRBV7-6	TRBJ1-1	-	-	TGTGCCAGCAGCCGGAACACGGAAATGAACACTGAAGCTTTCTTT	CASSRNTEMNTEAFF
TRBV5-1	TRBJ2-7	-	once	TGCGCCAGCAGTTGGGGACACAACTCCTACGAGCAGTACTTC	CASSWGHNSYEQYF
TRBV10-3	TRBJ1-2	-	-	TGTGCCAGCAGAGGAACCTATGGCTACACCTTC	CASRGTYGYTF
TRBV11-1	TRBJ1-2	-	-	TGTGCCAGCAGCCCTTTAGTAGGGCAGGATCTTGGCTACACCTTC	CASSPLVGQDLGYTF
TRBV24-1	TRBJ2-1	-	-	TGTGCCACCAGTGAAGGTATCTCCTACAATGAGCAGTTCTTC	CATSEGISYNEQFF
TRBV7-9	TRBJ1-2	-	many	TGTGCCAGCAGCTTAGGCGAGGGCGGCTACACCTTC	CASSLGEGGYTF
TRBV19	TRBJ1-2	-	-	TGTGCCAGTACCCCCGGGAGGGGGGCGTATGGCTACACCTTC	CASTPGRGAYGYTF
TRBV10-1	TRBJ2-2	TRBD2	-	TGCGCCAGCAGTGAGTCTCGGCGGCTAGCGGGAGGGAGCACCGGGGAGCTGTTTTTT	CASSESRRLAGGSTGELFF
TRBV11-1	TRBJ2-3	TRBD1	few	TGTGCCAGCAGCCCCGGACAGGGACATACAGATACGCAGTATTTT	CASSPGQGHTDTQYF
TRBV5-1	TRBJ1-2	TRBD1	-	TGCGCCAGCAGCGGGGAAGGGACAGGGAAAGGCAGGCATGGCTACACCTTC	CASSGEGTGKGRHGYTF
TRBV12-3/TRBV12-4	TRBJ2-3	TRBD2	few	TGTGCCAGCAGCCTACCCACTAGCGGGAGGGCAGATACGCAGTATTTT	CASSLPTSGRADTQYF
TRBV12-3/TRBV12-4	TRBJ1-6	TRBD1	many	TGTGCCAGCAGTTGGACAGGGGTAGATTCACCCCTCCACTTT	CASSWTGVDSPLHF
TRBV19	TRBJ2-7	-	few	TGTGCCAGTACCCAATTGTTGTCCGGGGGAAATCTCTACGAGCAGTACTTC	CASTQLLSGGNLYEQYF
TRBV7-6	TRBJ1-4	-	-	TGTGCCAGCAGCTCCTCGGGGACCAGGGGTGAAAAACTGTTTTTT	CASSSSGTRGEKLFF
TRBV20-1	TRBJ1-6	TRBD1	many	TGCAGTGCTATAACATACAGGGGAAGCTCCTATAATTCACCCCTCCACTTT	CSAITYRGSSYNSPLHF
TRBV24-1	TRBJ2-7	TRBD2	-	TGTGCCAGTAAAACCGGGACTAGCGGTTCCCAGATTGGCGAGCAGTACTTC	CASKTGTSGSQIGEQYF